This TCR beta chain emerged from a study of naive and memory T cell subsets. Germline V gene sequence: CDR1 DFQATT, CDR2 SNEGSKA (reference sequence). CDR3 length equals 14 residues. V lost 2 bases, J lost 0 bases, and 10 bases lay in between. Both TRBC1 and TRBC2 were covered by a beta constant-region primer of two equimolar oligonucleotides. The ligated cDNA underwent four PCR rounds using SP2 and nested alpha and beta constant-region primers. A 12-nucleotide UMI and the SP2 primer were added to the cDNA 3' end by oligonucleotide ligation. MiXCR was run by TCRdb on the UMI-ligation and nested PCR reads, yielding one entry per CDR3 protein. The table includes 4,000 or so distinct CDR3 sequences, around 5% detected once. This clonotype was seen ten or more times. Cells stained for CD3, CD4, CD8, CD45RA and CD27 were sorted into four subsets. Effector memory cells were sorted as CD45RA-CD27-, EMRA cells as CD45RA+CD27-.

The receptor was isolated from a human donor in good health. The rearrangement uses TRBV20-1 and TRBJ1-1, with no clear D. The sequenced material came from effector memory CD8+ T cells from blood. Subset indicated: effector memory, CD45RA- CD27-. For the CDR3, the DNA is TGCAGTGCTAGAAACCGATACATGAACACTGAAGCTTTCTTT. Translation: CSARNRYMNTEAFF.